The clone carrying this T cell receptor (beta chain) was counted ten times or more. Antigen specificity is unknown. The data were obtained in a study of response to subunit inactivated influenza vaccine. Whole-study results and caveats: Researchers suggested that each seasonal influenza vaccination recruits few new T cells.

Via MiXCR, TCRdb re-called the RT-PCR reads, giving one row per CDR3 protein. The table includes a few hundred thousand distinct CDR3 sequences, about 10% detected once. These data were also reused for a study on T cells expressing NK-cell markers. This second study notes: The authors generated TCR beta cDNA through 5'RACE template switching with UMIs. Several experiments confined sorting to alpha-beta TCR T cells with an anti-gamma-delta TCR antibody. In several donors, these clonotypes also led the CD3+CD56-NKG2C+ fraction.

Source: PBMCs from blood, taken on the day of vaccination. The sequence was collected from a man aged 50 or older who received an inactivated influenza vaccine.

The CDR3 DNA follows: TGTGCCAGCAGCCCAGGGGGCTCTGTAAGGTATCAGCCCCAGCATTTT. This gives the protein CASSPGGSVRYQPQHF. The chain joins TRBV12-3 or TRBV12-4 to TRBJ1-5; 8 bases are a match to TRBD1. Losses at the gene ends were 6 bases for V and 5 bases for J; bases not matched to a gene: 12. The CDR3 length is 16 residues.